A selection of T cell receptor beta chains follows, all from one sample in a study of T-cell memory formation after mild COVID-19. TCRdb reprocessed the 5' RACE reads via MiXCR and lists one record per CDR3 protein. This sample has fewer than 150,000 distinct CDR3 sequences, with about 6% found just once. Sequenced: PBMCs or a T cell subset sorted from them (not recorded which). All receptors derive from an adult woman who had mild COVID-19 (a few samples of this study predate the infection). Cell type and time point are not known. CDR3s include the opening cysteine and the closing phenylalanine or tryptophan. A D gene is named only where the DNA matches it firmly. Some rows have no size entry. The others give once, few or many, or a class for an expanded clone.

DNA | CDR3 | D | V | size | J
TGTGCCAGCAGCTATGGACTAGCGGGTAAAGAGCAGTTCTTC | CASSYGLAGKEQFF | TRBD2 | TRBV7-2 | NA | TRBJ2-1
TGCGCCAGCAGCGGACAGGGGGCGGGGGACACTGAAGCTTTCTTT | CASSGQGAGDTEAFF | TRBD1 | TRBV5-1 | NA | TRBJ1-1
TGTGCCAGCAGCGCGCAGGTTCCAATCAAAAACATTCAGTACTTC | CASSAQVPIKNIQYF | NA | TRBV6-2/TRBV6-3 | NA | TRBJ2-4
TGTGCCAGCAGTTCCAGCTCCGGGGAGCTGTTTTTT | CASSSSSGELFF | NA | TRBV12-3/TRBV12-4 | many | TRBJ2-2
TGTGCTAGCAGCTCGGGACTAGCGGGGGATGAGCAGTTCTTC | CASSSGLAGDEQFF | TRBD2 | TRBV7-6 | many | TRBJ2-1
TGCGCCAGCAGCCCGAGGACAGAGGGCACCGGGGAGCTGTTTTTT | CASSPRTEGTGELFF | NA | TRBV5-1 | NA | TRBJ2-2
TGCAGTGCTAGAGATCCGGGGAGGGCTAAGGAAAAACTGTTTTTT | CSARDPGRAKEKLFF | NA | TRBV20-1 | few | TRBJ1-4
TGCGCCAGCAGCCCGCAACCTTCCAGGGGAGGAGAGACCCAGTACTTC | CASSPQPSRGGETQYF | NA | TRBV5-1 | few | TRBJ2-5
TGTGCCAGCAGTTCGATTTCTAGCGGAGAGCAGTTCTTC | CASSSISSGEQFF | TRBD2 | TRBV27 | NA | TRBJ2-1
TGTGCCAGCAGTCTCTGGACTGGCCGCTCCTACAATGAGCAGTTCTTC | CASSLWTGRSYNEQFF | NA | TRBV14 | NA | TRBJ2-1
TGTGCCAGCAGTCGGGAGGCCTATAATTCACCCCTCCACTTT | CASSREAYNSPLHF | NA | TRBV12-3/TRBV12-4 | NA | TRBJ1-6
TGTGCCAGCTCCCCCAGGACGGGGAACGAGCAGTACTTC | CASSPRTGNEQYF | NA | TRBV18 | NA | TRBJ2-7
TGCGCCAGCAGCTTGCTTACTGCGGGAGGGGGTTTCGGTGAGCAGTTCTTC | CASSLLTAGGGFGEQFF | TRBD2 | TRBV5-1 | many | TRBJ2-1
TGTGCCAGCAGCTTGGGACTAGCCGGCAATGAGCAGGTCTTC | CASSLGLAGNEQVF | TRBD2 | TRBV7-2 | once | TRBJ2-1
TGCGCCAGCAGTGGTGGACTGCTTTTCCCTGGCTACACCTTC | CASSGGLLFPGYTF | NA | TRBV10-2 | many | TRBJ1-2
TGTGCCACCAGCAGAGATCTGACAGGGGTGACTGAAGCTTTCTTT | CATSRDLTGVTEAFF | TRBD1 | TRBV15 | NA | TRBJ1-1
TGTGCCAGCAGCTTGCCCATCAATCACGAGCAGTACTTC | CASSLPINHEQYF | NA | TRBV5-5 | NA | TRBJ2-7
TGTGCCAGCAGCGCGTTCCCTGGGGATATCACGCAGTATTTT | CASSAFPGDITQYF | NA | TRBV9 | few | TRBJ2-3
TGTGCCAGCAGTTTTTCGACCTACGAGCAGTACTTC | CASSFSTYEQYF | NA | TRBV12-3/TRBV12-4 | few | TRBJ2-7
TGTGCCAGCAGTTTACAATACGAGCAGTACTTC | CASSLQYEQYF | NA | TRBV12-3/TRBV12-4 | medium-sized | TRBJ2-7
TGTGCCAGCAGCACCCGGGACAGGCACTACGAGCAGTACTTC | CASSTRDRHYEQYF | NA | TRBV21-1 | few | TRBJ2-7
TGCGCCAGCAACCTGGGGACAGGGAACACTGAAGCTTTCTTT | CASNLGTGNTEAFF | TRBD1 | TRBV5-1 | NA | TRBJ1-1
TGTGCCAGCAGCTTAGGGGCGGGGGGTACCTACGAGCAGTACTTC | CASSLGAGGTYEQYF | TRBD2 | TRBV7-2 | few | TRBJ2-7
TGTGCCAGCAGTTATGGGGTAGAGACCTACGAGCAGTACTTC | CASSYGVETYEQYF | NA | TRBV6-2/TRBV6-3 | NA | TRBJ2-7
TGCAGCGCCGGAGACAGGGTAACTAATGAAAAACTGTTTTTT | CSAGDRVTNEKLFF | TRBD1 | TRBV29-1 | few | TRBJ1-4
TGTGCCAGCAGCATAACTAGCGGGGGGTACACAGATACGCAGTATTTT | CASSITSGGYTDTQYF | TRBD2 | TRBV7-2 | many | TRBJ2-3
TGCGCCAGCAGCCCCCAGGGGGGACCTAGCACAGATACGCAGTATTTT | CASSPQGGPSTDTQYF | NA | TRBV4-3 | few | TRBJ2-3
TGCGCCAGCAGCTCGTACCCCACTCTGACTAGCGGGAGACAAGAGACCCAGTACTTC | CASSSYPTLTSGRQETQYF | TRBD2 | TRBV5-1 | few | TRBJ2-5
TGCAGTGCACCGACAGGGCACTCTGGGGCCAACGTCCTGACTTTC | CSAPTGHSGANVLTF | TRBD1 | TRBV20-1 | NA | TRBJ2-6
TGCGCCACGGACAGGGGGCGCGACTATGGCTACACCTTC | CATDRGRDYGYTF | TRBD1 | TRBV5-1 | NA | TRBJ1-2
TGTGCCAGCTCACAAGGGACTTCAAACACCGGGGAGCTGTTTTTT | CASSQGTSNTGELFF | NA | TRBV18 | many | TRBJ2-2
TGCGCCAGCAGCTTGGAAGGTGAGAGGCCCCTCCACTTT | CASSLEGERPLHF | NA | TRBV5-1 | NA | TRBJ1-6
TGCGCCAGCAGCTTCCGACAGGGCCAAGAGACCCAGTACTTC | CASSFRQGQETQYF | TRBD1 | TRBV5-1 | NA | TRBJ2-5
TGTGCCAGCAGGAGGACTAGCGGATCAGATACGCAGTATTTT | CASRRTSGSDTQYF | TRBD2 | TRBV6-6 | few | TRBJ2-3
TGTGCCAGCAGTTTAGCGAATGGCTACACCTTC | CASSLANGYTF | NA | TRBV12-3/TRBV12-4 | many | TRBJ1-2
TGTGCCAGCAGCCAAGAGGGAGCCTCGGGGCAGCCCCAGCATTTT | CASSQEGASGQPQHF | NA | TRBV4-2 | NA | TRBJ1-5
TGTGCCAGTAGTATAGGACTAGGAAGCCACGAGCAGTACTTC | CASSIGLGSHEQYF | NA | TRBV19 | many | TRBJ2-7
TGTGCCATCGCACCAGGGACTGCAACTAATGAAAAACTGTTTTTT | CAIAPGTATNEKLFF | NA | TRBV10-3 | few | TRBJ1-4
TGTGCCAGCAGCCGGGTCAGCGGGGACCGCTACGAGCAGTACTTC | CASSRVSGDRYEQYF | TRBD2 | TRBV7-2 | NA | TRBJ2-7
TGCGCCAGCAGCCCTATGGCGGGACAGGATGAAAAACTGTTTTTT | CASSPMAGQDEKLFF | TRBD1 | TRBV5-1 | few | TRBJ1-4
TGTGCCAGCAGCCCAGGGACCACAGATACGCAGTATTTT | CASSPGTTDTQYF | NA | TRBV5-6 | many | TRBJ2-3
TGTGCCAGCAGCGCTCGGTCCCAGTCGGCAGATACGCAGTATTTT | CASSARSQSADTQYF | NA | TRBV9 | few | TRBJ2-3